What follows is one TCR beta chain and its context. The sample originates from a study of blood T cell repertoires in COVID-19. Study at large: Sites in the United States, Italy and Spain provided acute and convalescent COVID-19 samples. In each case, the material was cDNA or gDNA derived from T cells, B-cell-depleted T cells, or PBMCs.

This CDR3 region has 15 residues. With 5 bases clipped from V and 8 bases from J, the junction kept 8 bases outside the gene matches. Germline lookup yields CDR1 SGHTA and CDR2 FQGTGA. Authors' processing steps: The authors estimated nucleated cell counts from reference gene primer amplification. Produced via immunoSEQ multiplex PCR; TCRdb's table is partial and in-frame only. V, J and clone size reflect that table, while D and trimming were determined from the DNA. Here the sample spans 95,000 to 110,000 clones, more than 80% being singletons. The V and J genes are TRBV7-3 and TRBJ1-6, with TRBD1 identical over 8 bases. The sample taken for sequencing was peripheral blood. This clonotype was obtained from a human donor in a cohort sampled during active COVID-19. The CDR3 DNA is TGTGCCAGCAGCCGGACAGGGTATCGGGATTCACCCCTCCACTTT. Residues: CASSRTGYRDSPLHF.